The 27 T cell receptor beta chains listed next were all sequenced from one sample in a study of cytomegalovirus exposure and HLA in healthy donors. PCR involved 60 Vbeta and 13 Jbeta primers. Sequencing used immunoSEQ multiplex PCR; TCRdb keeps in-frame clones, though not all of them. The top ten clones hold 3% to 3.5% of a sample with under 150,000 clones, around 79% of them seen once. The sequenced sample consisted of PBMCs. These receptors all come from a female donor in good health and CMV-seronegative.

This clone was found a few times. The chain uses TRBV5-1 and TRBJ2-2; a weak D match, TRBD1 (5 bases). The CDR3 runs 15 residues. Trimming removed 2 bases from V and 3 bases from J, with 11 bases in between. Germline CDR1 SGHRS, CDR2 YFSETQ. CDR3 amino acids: CASSFQGQHTGELFF. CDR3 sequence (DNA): TGCGCCAGCAGCTTTCAAGGACAACACACCGGGGAGCTGTTTTTT.

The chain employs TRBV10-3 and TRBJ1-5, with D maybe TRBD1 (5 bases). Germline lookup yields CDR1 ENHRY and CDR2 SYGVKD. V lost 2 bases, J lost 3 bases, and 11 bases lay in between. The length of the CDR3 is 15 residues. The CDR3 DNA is TGTGCCATCAGTGAGACGGACACTTCCAATCAGCCCCAGCATTTT. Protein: CAISETDTSNQPQHF.

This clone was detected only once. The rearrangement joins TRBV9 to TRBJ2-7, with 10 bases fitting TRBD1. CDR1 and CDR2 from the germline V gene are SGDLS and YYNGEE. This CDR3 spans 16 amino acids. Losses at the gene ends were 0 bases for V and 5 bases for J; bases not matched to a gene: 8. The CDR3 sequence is CASSVAAVGTGDEQYF. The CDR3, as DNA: TGTGCCAGCAGCGTAGCCGCGGTGGGGACAGGGGACGAGCAGTACTTC.

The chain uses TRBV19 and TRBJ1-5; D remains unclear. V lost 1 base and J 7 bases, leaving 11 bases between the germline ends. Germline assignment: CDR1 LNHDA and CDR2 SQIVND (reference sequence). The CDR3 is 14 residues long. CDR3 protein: CASSIGGFRQPQHF. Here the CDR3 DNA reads TGTGCCAGTAGTATAGGAGGGTTTCGGCAGCCCCAGCATTTT.

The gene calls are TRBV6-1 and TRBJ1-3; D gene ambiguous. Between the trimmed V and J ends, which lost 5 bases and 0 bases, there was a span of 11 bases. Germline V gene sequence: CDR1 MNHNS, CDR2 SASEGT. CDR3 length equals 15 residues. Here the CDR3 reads CASSPVGSSGNTIYF. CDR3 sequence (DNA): TGTGCCAGCAGTCCCGTCGGGAGCTCTGGAAACACCATATATTTT.

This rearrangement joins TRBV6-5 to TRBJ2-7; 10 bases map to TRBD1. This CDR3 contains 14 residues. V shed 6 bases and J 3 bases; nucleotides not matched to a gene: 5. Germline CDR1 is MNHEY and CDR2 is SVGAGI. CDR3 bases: TGTGCCAGCAGACCGGACAGGGGGATCTACGAGCAGTACTTC. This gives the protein CASRPDRGIYEQYF.

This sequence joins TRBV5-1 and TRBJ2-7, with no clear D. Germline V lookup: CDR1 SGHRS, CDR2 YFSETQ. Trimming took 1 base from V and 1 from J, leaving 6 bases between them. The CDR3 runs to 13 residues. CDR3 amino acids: CASSLLGSYEQYF. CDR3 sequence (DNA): TGCGCCAGCAGCTTGCTAGGATCCTACGAGCAGTACTTC. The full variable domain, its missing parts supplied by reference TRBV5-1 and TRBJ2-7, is KAGVTQTPRYLIKTRGQQVTLSCSPISGHRSVSWYQQTPGQGLQFLFEYFSETQRNKGNFPGRFSGRQFSNSRSEMNVSTLELGDSALYLCASSLLGSYEQYFGPGTRLTVT.

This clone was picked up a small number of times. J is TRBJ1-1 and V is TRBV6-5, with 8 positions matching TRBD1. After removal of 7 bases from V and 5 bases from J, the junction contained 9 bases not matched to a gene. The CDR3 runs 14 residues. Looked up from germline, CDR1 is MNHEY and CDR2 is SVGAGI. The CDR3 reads CASNLDRGGTEAFF. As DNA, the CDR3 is TGTGCCAGCAATCTAGACAGGGGAGGAACTGAAGCTTTCTTT.

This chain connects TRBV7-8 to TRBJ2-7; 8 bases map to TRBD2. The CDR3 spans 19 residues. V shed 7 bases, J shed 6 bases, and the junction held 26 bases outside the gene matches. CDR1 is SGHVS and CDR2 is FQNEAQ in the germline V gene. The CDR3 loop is CASTRTVSHVRREAGEQYF. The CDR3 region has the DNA TGTGCCAGCACCCGTACCGTCAGCCACGTGAGGCGGGAGGCGGGCGAGCAGTACTTC.

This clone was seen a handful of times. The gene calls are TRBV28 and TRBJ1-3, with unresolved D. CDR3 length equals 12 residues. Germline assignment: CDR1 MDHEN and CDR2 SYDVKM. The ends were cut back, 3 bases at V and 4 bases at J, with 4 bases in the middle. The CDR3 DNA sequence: TGTGCCAGCAGTTTCGGGGGAAACACCATATATTTT. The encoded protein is CASSFGGNTIYF.

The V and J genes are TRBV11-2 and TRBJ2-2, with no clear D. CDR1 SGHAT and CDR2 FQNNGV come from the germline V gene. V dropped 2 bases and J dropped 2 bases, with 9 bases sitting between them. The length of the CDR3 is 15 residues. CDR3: CASSLLQRNTGELFF. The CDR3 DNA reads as TGTGCCAGCAGCTTACTCCAGCGAAACACCGGGGAGCTGTTTTTT.

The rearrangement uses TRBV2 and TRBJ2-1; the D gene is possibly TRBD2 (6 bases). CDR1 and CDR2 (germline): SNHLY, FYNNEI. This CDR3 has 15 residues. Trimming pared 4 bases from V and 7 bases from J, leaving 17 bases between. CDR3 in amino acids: CASSGGLGPANEQFF. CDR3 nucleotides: TGTGCCAGCAGTGGGGGACTGGGTCCGGCAAATGAGCAGTTCTTC.

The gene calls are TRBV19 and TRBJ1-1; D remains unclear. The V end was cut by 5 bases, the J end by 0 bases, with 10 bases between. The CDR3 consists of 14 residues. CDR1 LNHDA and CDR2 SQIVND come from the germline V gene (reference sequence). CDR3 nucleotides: TGTGCCAGTAGTCGGCGGTACATGAACACTGAAGCTTTCTTT. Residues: CASSRRYMNTEAFF. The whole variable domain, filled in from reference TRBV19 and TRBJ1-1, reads DGGITQSPKYLFRKEGQNVTLSCEQNLNHDAMYWYRQDPGQGLRLIYYSQIVNDFQKGDIAEGYSVSREKKESFPLTVTSAQKNPTAFYLCASSRRYMNTEAFFGQGTRLTVV.

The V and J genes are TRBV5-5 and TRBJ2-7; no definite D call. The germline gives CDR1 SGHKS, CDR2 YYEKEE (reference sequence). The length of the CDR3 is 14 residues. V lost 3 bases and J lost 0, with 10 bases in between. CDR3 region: CASSSSTSSYEQYF. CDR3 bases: TGTGCCAGCAGCTCCTCCACGAGCTCCTACGAGCAGTACTTC.

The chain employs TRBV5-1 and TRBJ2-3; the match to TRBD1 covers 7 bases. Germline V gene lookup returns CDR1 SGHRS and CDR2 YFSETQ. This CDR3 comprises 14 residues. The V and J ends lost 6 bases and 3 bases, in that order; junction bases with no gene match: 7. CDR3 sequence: CASTSGQATDTQYF. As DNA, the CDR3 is TGCGCCAGCACCTCCGGACAGGCTACAGATACGCAGTATTTT.

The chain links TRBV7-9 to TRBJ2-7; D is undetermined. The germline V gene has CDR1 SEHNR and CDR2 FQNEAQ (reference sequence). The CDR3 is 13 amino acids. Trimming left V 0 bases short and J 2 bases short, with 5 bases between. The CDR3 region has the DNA TGTGCCAGCAGCTTAGCGGCAGCCTACGAGCAGTACTTC. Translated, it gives CASSLAAAYEQYF.

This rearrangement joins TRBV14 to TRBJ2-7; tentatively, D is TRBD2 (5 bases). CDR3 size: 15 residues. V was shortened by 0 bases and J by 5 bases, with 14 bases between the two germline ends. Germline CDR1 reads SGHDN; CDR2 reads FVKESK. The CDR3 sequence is CASSQDLGAAHEQYF. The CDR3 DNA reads TGTGCCAGCAGCCAAGATCTGGGAGCCGCCCACGAGCAGTACTTC.

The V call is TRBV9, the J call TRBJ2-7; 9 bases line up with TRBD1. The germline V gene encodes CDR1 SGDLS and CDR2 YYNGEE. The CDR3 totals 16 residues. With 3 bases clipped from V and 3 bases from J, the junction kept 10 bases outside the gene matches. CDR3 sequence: CASSGSTGQGIYEQYF. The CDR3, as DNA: TGTGCCAGCAGCGGTAGCACGGGACAGGGAATCTACGAGCAGTACTTC.

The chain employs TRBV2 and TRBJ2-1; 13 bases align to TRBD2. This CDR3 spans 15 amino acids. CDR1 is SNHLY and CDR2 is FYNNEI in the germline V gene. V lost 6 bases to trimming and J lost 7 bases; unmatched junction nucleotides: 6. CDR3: CASSVGLAGVNEQFF. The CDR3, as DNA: TGTGCCAGCAGCGTTGGACTAGCGGGAGTGAATGAGCAGTTCTTC.

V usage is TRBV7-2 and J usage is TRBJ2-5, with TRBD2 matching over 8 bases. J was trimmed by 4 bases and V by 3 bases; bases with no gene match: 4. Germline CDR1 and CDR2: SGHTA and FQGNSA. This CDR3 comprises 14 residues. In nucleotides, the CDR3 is TGTGCCAGCAGCTTCGGGGGGGCTACAGAGACCCAGTACTTC. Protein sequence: CASSFGGATETQYF. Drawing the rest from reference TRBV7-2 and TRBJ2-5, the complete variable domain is GAGVSQSPSNKVTEKGKDVELRCDPISGHTALYWYRQSLGQGLEFLIYFQGNSAPDKSGLPSDRFSAERTGGSVSTLTIQRTQQEDSAVYLCASSFGGATETQYFGPGTRLLVL.

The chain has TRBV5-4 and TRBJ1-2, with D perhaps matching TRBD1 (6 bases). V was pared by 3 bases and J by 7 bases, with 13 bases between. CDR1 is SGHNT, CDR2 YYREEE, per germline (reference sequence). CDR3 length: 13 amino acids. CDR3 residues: CASSYQDSLGYTF. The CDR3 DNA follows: TGTGCCAGCAGCTATCAGGACAGTCTTGGCTACACCTTC.

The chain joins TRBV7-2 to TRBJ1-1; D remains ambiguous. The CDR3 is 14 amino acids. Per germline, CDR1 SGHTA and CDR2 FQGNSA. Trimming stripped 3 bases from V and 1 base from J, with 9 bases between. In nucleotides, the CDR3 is TGTGCCAGCAGCTTGATTTCGGGGAACACTGAAGCTTTCTTT. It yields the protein CASSLISGNTEAFF.

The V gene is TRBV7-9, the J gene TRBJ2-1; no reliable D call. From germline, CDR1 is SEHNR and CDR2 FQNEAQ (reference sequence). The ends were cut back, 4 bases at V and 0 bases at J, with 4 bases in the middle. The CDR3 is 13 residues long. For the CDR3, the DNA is TGTGCCAGCAGCTCGAGCTCCTACAATGAGCAGTTCTTC. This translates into CASSSSSYNEQFF.

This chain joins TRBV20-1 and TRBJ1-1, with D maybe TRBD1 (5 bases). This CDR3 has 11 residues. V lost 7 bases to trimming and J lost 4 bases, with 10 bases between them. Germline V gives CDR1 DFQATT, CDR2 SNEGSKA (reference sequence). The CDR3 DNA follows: TGCAGTGTAGGGCAGGGCACTGAAGCTTTCTTT. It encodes CSVGQGTEAFF.

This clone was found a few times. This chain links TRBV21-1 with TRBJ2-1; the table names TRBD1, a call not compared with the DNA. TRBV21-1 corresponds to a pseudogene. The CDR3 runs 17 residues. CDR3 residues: CASSKDRAALSYNEQFF. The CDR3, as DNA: TGTGCCAGCAGCAAGGACAGGGCCGCACTCTCCTACAATGAGCAGTTCTTC.

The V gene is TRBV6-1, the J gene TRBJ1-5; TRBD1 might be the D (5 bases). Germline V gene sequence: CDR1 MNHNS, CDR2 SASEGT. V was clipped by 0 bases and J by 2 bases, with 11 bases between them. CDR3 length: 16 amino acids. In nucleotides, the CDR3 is TGTGCCAGCAGTGAAGCGGAAGGGGCTGGCAATCAGCCCCAGCATTTT. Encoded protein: CASSEAEGAGNQPQHF.

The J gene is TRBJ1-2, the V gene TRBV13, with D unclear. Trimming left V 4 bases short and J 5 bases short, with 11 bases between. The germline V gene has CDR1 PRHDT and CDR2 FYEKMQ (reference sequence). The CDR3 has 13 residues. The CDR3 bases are TGTGCCAGCAGCTCCCTACCGCCTTATGGCTACACCTTC. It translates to CASSSLPPYGYTF.